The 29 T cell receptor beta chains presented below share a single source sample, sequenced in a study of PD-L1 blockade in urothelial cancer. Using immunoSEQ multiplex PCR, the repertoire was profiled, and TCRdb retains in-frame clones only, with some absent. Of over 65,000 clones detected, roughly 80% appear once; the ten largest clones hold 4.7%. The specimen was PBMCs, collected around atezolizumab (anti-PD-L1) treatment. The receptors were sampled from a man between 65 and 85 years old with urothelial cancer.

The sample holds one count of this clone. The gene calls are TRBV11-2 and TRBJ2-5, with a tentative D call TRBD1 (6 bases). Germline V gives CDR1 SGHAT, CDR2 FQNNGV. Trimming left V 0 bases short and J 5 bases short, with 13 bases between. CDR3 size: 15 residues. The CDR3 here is CASSLDTGSKETQYF. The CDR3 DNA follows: TGTGCCAGCAGCTTAGATACAGGGTCCAAGGAGACCCAGTACTTC.

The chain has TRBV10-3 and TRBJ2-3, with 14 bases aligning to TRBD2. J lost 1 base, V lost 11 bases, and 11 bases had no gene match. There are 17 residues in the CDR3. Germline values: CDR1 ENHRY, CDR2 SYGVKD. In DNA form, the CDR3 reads TGTGCCTCAACCGGGACTAGCGGGAGAAGCGGCACAGATACGCAGTATTTT. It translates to CASTGTSGRSGTDTQYF.

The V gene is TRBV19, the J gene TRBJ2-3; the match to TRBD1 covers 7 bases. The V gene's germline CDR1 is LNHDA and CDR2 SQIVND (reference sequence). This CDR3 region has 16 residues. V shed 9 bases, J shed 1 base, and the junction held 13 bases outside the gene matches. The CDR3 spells CASVARYRGGTDTQYF. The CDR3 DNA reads TGTGCCAGCGTGGCAAGGTACAGGGGAGGCACAGATACGCAGTATTTT. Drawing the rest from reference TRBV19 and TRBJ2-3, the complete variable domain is DGGITQSPKYLFRKEGQNVTLSCEQNLNHDAMYWYRQDPGQGLRLIYYSQIVNDFQKGDIAEGYSVSREKKESFPLTVTSAQKNPTAFYLCASVARYRGGTDTQYFGPGTRLTVL.

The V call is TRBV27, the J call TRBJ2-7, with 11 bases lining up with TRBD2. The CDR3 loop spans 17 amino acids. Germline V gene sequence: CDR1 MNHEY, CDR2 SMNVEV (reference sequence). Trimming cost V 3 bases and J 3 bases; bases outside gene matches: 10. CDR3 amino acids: CASSFTSGRRGGYEQYF. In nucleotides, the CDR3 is TGTGCCAGCAGTTTTACTAGCGGGAGACGAGGGGGCTACGAGCAGTACTTC.

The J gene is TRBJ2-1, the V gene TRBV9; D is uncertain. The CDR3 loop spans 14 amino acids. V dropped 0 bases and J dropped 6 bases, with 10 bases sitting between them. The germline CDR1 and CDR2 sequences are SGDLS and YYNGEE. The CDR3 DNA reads TGTGCCAGCAGCGTAGATCACTCCGCCAATGAGCAGTTCTTC. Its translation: CASSVDHSANEQFF.

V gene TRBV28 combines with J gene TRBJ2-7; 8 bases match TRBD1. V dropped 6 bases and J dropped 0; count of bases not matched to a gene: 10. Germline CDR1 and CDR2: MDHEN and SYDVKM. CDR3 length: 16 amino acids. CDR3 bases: TGTGCCAGCAGCAACCCCCGGACAGGGATCTCCTACGAGCAGTACTTC. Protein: CASSNPRTGISYEQYF.

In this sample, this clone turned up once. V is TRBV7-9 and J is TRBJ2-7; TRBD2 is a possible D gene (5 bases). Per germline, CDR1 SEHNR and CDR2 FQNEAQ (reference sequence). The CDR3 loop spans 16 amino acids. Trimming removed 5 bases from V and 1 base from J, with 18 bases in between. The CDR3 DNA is TGTGCCAGCAGCCTTCCCGCGGGCCACCTTTCCTACGAGCAGTACTTC. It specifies CASSLPAGHLSYEQYF.

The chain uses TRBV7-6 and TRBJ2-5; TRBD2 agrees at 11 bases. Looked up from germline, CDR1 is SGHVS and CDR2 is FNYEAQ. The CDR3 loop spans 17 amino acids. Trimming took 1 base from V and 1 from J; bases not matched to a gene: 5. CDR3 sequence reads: CASSLVGTSGPQETQYF. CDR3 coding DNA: TGTGCCAGCAGCTTAGTTGGGACTAGCGGCCCCCAAGAGACCCAGTACTTC.

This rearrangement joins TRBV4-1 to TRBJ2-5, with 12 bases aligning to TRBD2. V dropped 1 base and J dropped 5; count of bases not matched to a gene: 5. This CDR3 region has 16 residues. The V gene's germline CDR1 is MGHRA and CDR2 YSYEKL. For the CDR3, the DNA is TGCGCCAGCAGCCAAGGGGCTAGCGGGAGGGCGGAGACCCAGTACTTC. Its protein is CASSQGASGRAETQYF.

Here the CDR3 DNA reads TGTGCCAGCAGGACAACTAGCGGCTACAATGAGCAGTTCTTC. It is translated as CASRTTSGYNEQFF. The gene calls are TRBV27 and TRBJ2-1; 8 bases align to TRBD2. Per germline, CDR1 MNHEY and CDR2 SMNVEV (reference sequence). With V trimmed by 6 bases and J by 3 bases, 4 bases remained unmatched. This CDR3 is 14 amino acids long.

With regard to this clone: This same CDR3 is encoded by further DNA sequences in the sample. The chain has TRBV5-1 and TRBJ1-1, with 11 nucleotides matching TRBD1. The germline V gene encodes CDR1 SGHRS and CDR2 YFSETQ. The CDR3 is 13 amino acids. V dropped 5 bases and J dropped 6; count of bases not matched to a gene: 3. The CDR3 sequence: CASSPGQGAEAFF. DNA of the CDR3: TGCGCCAGCAGTCCGGGACAGGGGGCTGAAGCTTTCTTT.

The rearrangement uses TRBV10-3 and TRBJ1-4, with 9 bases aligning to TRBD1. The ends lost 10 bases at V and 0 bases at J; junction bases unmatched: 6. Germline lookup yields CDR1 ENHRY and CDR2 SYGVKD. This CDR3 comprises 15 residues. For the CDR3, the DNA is TGTGCCACCAGGGACAGGGTATCAACTAATGAAAAACTGTTTTTT. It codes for CATRDRVSTNEKLFF.

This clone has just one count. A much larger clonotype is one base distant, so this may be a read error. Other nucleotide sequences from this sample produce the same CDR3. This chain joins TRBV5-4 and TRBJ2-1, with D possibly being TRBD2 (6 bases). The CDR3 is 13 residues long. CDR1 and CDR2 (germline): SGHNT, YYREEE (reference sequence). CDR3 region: CASSFGGANEQFF. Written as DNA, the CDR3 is TGTGCTAGCAGCTTTGGAGGGGCTAATGAGCAGTTCTTC.

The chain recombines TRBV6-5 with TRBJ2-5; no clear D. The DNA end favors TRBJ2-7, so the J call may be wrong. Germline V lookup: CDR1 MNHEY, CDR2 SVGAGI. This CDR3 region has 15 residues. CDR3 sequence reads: CASSFSDRGAGEQYF. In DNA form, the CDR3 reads TGTGCCAGCAGCTTCTCAGACCGAGGCGCCGGCGAGCAGTACTTC.

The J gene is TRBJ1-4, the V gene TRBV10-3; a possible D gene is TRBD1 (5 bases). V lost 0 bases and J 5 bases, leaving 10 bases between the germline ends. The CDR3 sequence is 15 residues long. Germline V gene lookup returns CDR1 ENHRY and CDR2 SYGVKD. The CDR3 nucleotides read TGTGCCATCAGTGAGTCGGGGGGTAGCAATGAAAAACTGTTTTTT. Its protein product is CAISESGGSNEKLFF.

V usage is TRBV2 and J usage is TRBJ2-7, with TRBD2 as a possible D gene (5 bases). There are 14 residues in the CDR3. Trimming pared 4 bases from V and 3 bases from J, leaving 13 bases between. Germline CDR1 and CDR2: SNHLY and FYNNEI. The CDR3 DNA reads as TGTGCCAGCAGTGCAACTAGTGTGCGCTACGAGCAGTACTTC. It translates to CASSATSVRYEQYF.

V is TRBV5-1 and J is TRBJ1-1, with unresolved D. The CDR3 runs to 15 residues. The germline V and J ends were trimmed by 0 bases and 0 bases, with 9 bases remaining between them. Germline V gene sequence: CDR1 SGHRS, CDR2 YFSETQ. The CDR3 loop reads CASSLAWQMNTEAFF. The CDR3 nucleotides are TGCGCCAGCAGCTTGGCCTGGCAGATGAACACTGAAGCTTTCTTT.

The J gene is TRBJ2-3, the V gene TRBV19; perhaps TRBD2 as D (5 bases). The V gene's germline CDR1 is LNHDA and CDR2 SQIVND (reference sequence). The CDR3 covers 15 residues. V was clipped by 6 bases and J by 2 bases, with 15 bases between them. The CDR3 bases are TGTGCCAGTAGCCCCTCCTCCGGGATCACAGATACGCAGTATTTT. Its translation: CASSPSSGITDTQYF.

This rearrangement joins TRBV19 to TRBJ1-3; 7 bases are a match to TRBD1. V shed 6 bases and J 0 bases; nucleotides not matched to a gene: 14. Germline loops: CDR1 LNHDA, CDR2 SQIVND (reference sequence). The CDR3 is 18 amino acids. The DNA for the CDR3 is TGTGCCAGTAGGTGGAGTGTCGGGGGACAGCGCTCTGGAAACACCATATATTTT. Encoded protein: CASRWSVGGQRSGNTIYF.

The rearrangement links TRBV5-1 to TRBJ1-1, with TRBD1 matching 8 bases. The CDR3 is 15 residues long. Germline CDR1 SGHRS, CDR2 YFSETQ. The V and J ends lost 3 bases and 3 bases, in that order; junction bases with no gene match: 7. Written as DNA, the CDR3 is TGCGCCAGCAGCTCCCGACAGGGGAAGGACACTGAAGCTTTCTTT. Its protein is CASSSRQGKDTEAFF.

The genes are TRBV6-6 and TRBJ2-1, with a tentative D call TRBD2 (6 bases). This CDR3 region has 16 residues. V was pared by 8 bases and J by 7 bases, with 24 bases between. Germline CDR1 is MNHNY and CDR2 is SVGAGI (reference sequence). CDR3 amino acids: CASSRTTLRGENEQFF. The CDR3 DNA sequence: TGTGCCAGCTCCCGGACTACGCTCCGGGGAGAGAATGAGCAGTTCTTC.

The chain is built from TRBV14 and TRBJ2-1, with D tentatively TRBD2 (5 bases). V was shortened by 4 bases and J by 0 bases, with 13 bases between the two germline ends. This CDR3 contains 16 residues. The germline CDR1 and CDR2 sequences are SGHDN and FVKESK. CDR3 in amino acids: CASSPGTVISYNEQFF. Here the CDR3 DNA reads TGTGCCAGCAGCCCGGGAACTGTGATCTCCTACAATGAGCAGTTCTTC.

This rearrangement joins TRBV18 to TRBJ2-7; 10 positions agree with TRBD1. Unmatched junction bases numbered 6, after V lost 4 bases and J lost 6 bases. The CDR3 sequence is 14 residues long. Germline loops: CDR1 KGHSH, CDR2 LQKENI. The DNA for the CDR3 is TGTGCCAGCTCACGGACAGGGGGTATCGGCGAGCAGTACTTC. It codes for CASSRTGGIGEQYF. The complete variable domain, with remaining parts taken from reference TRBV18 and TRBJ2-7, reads NAGVMQNPRHLVRRRGQEARLRCSPMKGHSHVYWYRQLPEEGLKFMVYLQKENIIDESGMPKERFSAEFPKEGPSILRIQQVVRGDSAAYFCASSRTGGIGEQYFGPGTRLTVT.

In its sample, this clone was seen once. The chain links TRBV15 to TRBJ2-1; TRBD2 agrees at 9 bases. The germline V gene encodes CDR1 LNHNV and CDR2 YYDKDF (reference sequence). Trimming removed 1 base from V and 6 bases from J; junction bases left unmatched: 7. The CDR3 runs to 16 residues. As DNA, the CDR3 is TGTGCCACCAGCAGAGCGACTAGCGGCGCCCTCAATGAGCAGTTCTTC. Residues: CATSRATSGALNEQFF. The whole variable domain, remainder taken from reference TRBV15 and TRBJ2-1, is DAMVIQNPRYQVTQFGKPVTLSCSQTLNHNVMYWYQQKSSQAPKLLFHYYDKDFNNEADTPDNFQSRRPNTSFCFLDIRSPGLGDTAMYLCATSRATSGALNEQFFGPGTRLTVL.

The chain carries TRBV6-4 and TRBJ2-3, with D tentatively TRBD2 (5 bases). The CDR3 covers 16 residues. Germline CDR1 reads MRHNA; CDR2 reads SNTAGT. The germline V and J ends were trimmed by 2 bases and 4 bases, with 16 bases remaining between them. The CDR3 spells CASSDRGVGDADTQYF. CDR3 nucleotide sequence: TGTGCCAGCAGTGACCGGGGAGTGGGAGACGCAGATACGCAGTATTTT.

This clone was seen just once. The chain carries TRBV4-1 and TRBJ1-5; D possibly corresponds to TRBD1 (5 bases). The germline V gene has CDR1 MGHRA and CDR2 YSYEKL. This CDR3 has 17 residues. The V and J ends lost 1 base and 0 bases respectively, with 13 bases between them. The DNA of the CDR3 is TGCGCCAGCAGCCAAGGATGGGGGGGATATAGCAATCAGCCCCAGCATTTT. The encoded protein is CASSQGWGGYSNQPQHF.

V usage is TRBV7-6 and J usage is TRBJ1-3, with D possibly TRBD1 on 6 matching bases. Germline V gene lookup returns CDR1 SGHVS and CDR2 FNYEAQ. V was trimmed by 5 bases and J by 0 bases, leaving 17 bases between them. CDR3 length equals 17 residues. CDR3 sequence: CASSLRGGQSSGNTIYF. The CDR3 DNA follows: TGTGCCAGCAGCCTACGAGGGGGTCAGAGCTCTGGAAACACCATATATTTT.

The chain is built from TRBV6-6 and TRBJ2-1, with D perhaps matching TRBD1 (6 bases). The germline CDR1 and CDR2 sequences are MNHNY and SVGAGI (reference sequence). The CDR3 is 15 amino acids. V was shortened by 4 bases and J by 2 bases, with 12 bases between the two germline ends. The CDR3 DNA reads TGTGCCAGCAGTTCCGACAGGCGAGCCTACAATGAGCAGTTCTTC. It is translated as CASSSDRRAYNEQFF.

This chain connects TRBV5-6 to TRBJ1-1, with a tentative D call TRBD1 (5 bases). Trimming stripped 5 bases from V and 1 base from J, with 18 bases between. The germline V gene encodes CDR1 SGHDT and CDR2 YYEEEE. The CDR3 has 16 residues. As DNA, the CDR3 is TGTGCCAGCAGGGATTGGGGAGGGGAATGGAACACTGAAGCTTTCTTT. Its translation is CASRDWGGEWNTEAFF.